These T cell receptor beta chains were read from a single sample in a study of T cell responses to AZD1222 COVID-19 vaccine. Assay: immunoSEQ multiplex PCR; the TCRdb copy retains only in-frame clones and omits some. The sample consists of over 150,000 clones, 90% of them appearing once. Sequenced here: peripheral blood, sampled on day 0 of AZD1222 vaccination. Every receptor here comes from an adult in good health. Both conserved end residues are part of each CDR3. The D gene is left open where the match is weak. Size tells how often a clone was seen (once, few, many) or the class of an expanded clone, and some rows leave it out.

clone_size j_call d_call v_call cdr3_nt cdr3_aa
- TRBJ1-2 - TRBV2 TGTGCCAGCATCCCTACAGAGGGCTACACCTTC CASIPTEGYTF
- TRBJ1-4 - TRBV6-5 TGTGCCAGCAGTTTCCTCAGGGTCCCTAATGAAAAACTGTTTTTT CASSFLRVPNEKLFF
- TRBJ2-2 - TRBV3-1/TRBV3-2 TGTGCCAGCAGCCCCCGATACCCCGGTCCCGGGGAGCTGTTTTTT CASSPRYPGPGELFF
- TRBJ2-7 - TRBV11-2 TGTGCCAGCAGCTTTGTGGGCGAGCAGTACTTC CASSFVGEQYF
few TRBJ2-3 - TRBV18 TGTGCCAGCTCACCACCGAGCACAGATACGCAGTATTTT CASSPPSTDTQYF
- TRBJ1-5 - TRBV10-3 TGTGCCATCAACGGGGATAGCAATCAGCCCCAGCATTTT CAINGDSNQPQHF
- TRBJ2-3 - TRBV5-1 TGCGCCAGCAGCCTTAGGGGACTAAGGGGGGATACGCAGTATTTT CASSLRGLRGDTQYF
- TRBJ2-5 TRBD1 TRBV4-1 TGCGCCAGCAGCCACCGGGACAGACCACAAGAGACCCAGTACTTC CASSHRDRPQETQYF
- TRBJ1-2 - TRBV19 TGTGCCAGTAGTCCGGACAGTTTGGGTGGCTACACCTTC CASSPDSLGGYTF
- TRBJ1-1 - TRBV19 TGTGCCAGTTCGAAACTGAGGGGAGGAGAAACTGAAGCTTTCTTT CASSKLRGGETEAFF
- TRBJ1-4 - TRBV2 TGTGCCAGCTCTGGTGGGCAGTATAATGAAAAACTGTTTTTT CASSGGQYNEKLFF
- TRBJ2-5 - TRBV9 TGTGCCAGCAGCGTTTACGGGACGGAGACCCAGTACTTC CASSVYGTETQYF
- TRBJ2-3 - TRBV11-3 TGTGCCAGCAGCTTAGATGAGTCAGGTCCATCTAGCACAGATACGCAGTATTTT CASSLDESGPSSTDTQYF
- TRBJ1-6 TRBD1 TRBV18 TGTGCCAGCTCACCCCGTCAGTTAGGGACAGGGGGCGGAAATTCACCCCTCCACTTT CASSPRQLGTGGGNSPLHF
- TRBJ2-6 - TRBV7-2 TGTGCCAGCAGCTCGAGGGGTGGGACACGAGCCGTCCTGACTTTC CASSSRGGTRAVLTF
once TRBJ2-7 - TRBV23-1 TGCGCCAGCAGTCGCATCCTTCGAGGGAAGCGGTTTCTATACGAGCAGTACTTC CASSRILRGKRFLYEQYF
- TRBJ2-7 - TRBV6-5 TGTGCCAGCAGTTACTTCGTAAAGGGAACCTACGAGCAGTACTTC CASSYFVKGTYEQYF
- TRBJ1-2 - TRBV4-3 TGCGCCAGCAGCCGGTTTGTCATTAACTATGGCTACACCTTC CASSRFVINYGYTF
- TRBJ1-3 TRBD1 TRBV5-1 TGCGCCAGCAGTGCAGGGGGCAGTGGAAACACCATATATTTT CASSAGGSGNTIYF
once TRBJ2-7 - TRBV25-1 TGTGCCAGATGTCCAGTGGAATCCTACGAGCAGTACTTC CARCPVESYEQYF
- TRBJ1-1 - TRBV7-3 TGTGCCAGCAGCTTAGTGTTGGTCGGAGCAATGAACACTGAAGCTTTCTTT CASSLVLVGAMNTEAFF
- TRBJ1-4 - TRBV5-1 TGCGCCAGCAGCATGGACGGGACCGACGAAAAACTGTTTTTT CASSMDGTDEKLFF
- TRBJ2-1 - TRBV28 TGTGCCAGCAGTTTATGGGGGCCGAGGGGAAATGAGCAGTTCTTC CASSLWGPRGNEQFF
- TRBJ1-1 - TRBV9 TGTGCCAGCAGCCAGGGTTCTGAAGCTTTCTTT CASSQGSEAFF
- TRBJ1-4 - TRBV11-2 TGTGCCAGCAGCTTACTTGGCAACGACGAAAAACTGTTTTTT CASSLLGNDEKLFF
- TRBJ2-7 TRBD1 TRBV9 TGTGCCAGCAGCCCCTGGACAGGGGGCTACGAGCAGTACTTC CASSPWTGGYEQYF
- TRBJ1-6 - TRBV7-9 TGTGCCAGCAGCCGAACATCAGCCCTCCACTTT CASSRTSALHF
- TRBJ2-2 TRBD1 TRBV15 TGTGCCACCAGCAGAGATCCAGGGGGCAGAACCGGGGAGCTGTTTTTT CATSRDPGGRTGELFF
- TRBJ2-3 - TRBV27 TGTGCCAGCAGGGGGTTGGGGGCTAGCACAGATACGCAGTATTTT CASRGLGASTDTQYF
once TRBJ1-2 TRBD1 TRBV19 TGTGCCAGTAGTCTAGGGGGCGACTATGGCTACACCTTC CASSLGGDYGYTF
- TRBJ1-1 - TRBV14 TGTGCCAGCAGCCAAGTCCTCGGAGGAACTGAAGCTTTCTTT CASSQVLGGTEAFF
- TRBJ1-1 - TRBV27 TGTGCCAGCAGTTTATCAAGGAGCCGCAACACTGAAGCTTTCTTT CASSLSRSRNTEAFF
- TRBJ2-5 - TRBV7-9 TGTGCCAGCAGCTTAGTTCTAGATTACCAAGAGACCCAGTACTTC CASSLVLDYQETQYF
once TRBJ2-2 TRBD1 TRBV2 TGTGCCAGCAGCGGGACAGGGCCTACCGGGGAGCTGTTTTTT CASSGTGPTGELFF
- TRBJ1-1 - TRBV6-5 TGTGCCAGCAGTCGAGTAAACACTGAAGCTTTCTTT CASSRVNTEAFF
- TRBJ1-1 - TRBV20-1 TGCAGTGCTAGTGCTCACCGGGACACTGAAGCTTTCTTT CSASAHRDTEAFF
- TRBJ1-1 - TRBV7-9 TGTGCCAGCAGCTTAGACGGAGGGATCACTGAAGCTTTCTTT CASSLDGGITEAFF
- TRBJ1-4 - TRBV30 TGTGCCTGGAGGGGCCGTAATGAAAAACTGTTTTTT CAWRGRNEKLFF
once TRBJ1-5 - TRBV9 TGTGCCAGCAGCGTTCAGGGTGATCAGCCCCAGCATTTT CASSVQGDQPQHF
- TRBJ2-2 TRBD1 TRBV11-2 TGTGCCAGCAGTGGCCGGACAGGGTCCGGGGAGCTGTTTTTT CASSGRTGSGELFF